These 10 T cell receptor beta chains share one sample of origin, sequenced in a study of regulatory T cells in long-lasting Graves disease. In building TCR beta libraries, iRepertoire HTBI primers were used together with Arm-PCR of CDR3 regions. TCRdb called the multiplex PCR reads again in MiXCR, with one record for every CDR3 protein. The sample has 600,000 to 850,000 distinct CDR3 sequences, around 32% seen once; the top ten hold about two fifths. Time point reported: persistent/refractory GD, antithyroid drugs over 5 years with positive TRAb. PBMC-derived RNA was used for the TCR library. The sequences come from peripheral blood mononuclear cells (PBMCs), collected when the disease was refractory, from a patient treated with antithyroid drugs. Every receptor here comes from a female donor with Graves disease.

This sequence joins TRBV12-5 and TRBJ1-3; 7 positions agree with TRBD1. V dropped 6 bases and J dropped 2; count of bases not matched to a gene: 10. This CDR3 has 16 residues. Germline values: CDR1 LGHNT, CDR2 FRNRAP. This chain's CDR3 is CASGPLRQGTGNTIYF. The CDR3 nucleotides read TGTGCTAGTGGGCCCCTACGACAGGGTACTGGAAACACCATATATTTT.

This clonotype has just a few counts. The V call is TRBV3-1, the J call TRBJ1-6; TRBD1 matches at 7 bases. The CDR3 has 16 residues. The V segment lost 3 bases and the J segment 6 bases; nucleotides outside the gene matches: 8. Germline V gives CDR1 LGHDT, CDR2 YNNKEL (reference sequence). CDR3 nucleotide sequence: TGTGCCAGCAGCCACCGCCGGACAGGTGGTAATTCACCCCTCCACTTT. Translated, it gives CASSHRRTGGNSPLHF.

For this clonotype: The junction departs from germline at one end; a sequencing error may be responsible. The rearrangement links TRBV29-1 to TRBJ2-2; D is perhaps TRBD2 (5 bases). CDR1 and CDR2 (germline): SQVTM, ANQGSEA. There are 14 residues in the CDR3. The CDR3 reads CSVGRSANTGELFF. The CDR3 DNA reads TGCAGCGTTGGAAGATCAGCGAACACCGGGGAGCTGTTCTTT.

Only a few counts were recorded for this clonotype. CDR3 bases: TGTGCCAGCAGTTACTCGATCAGCTCCTATGGCTACACCTTC. Its translation is CASSYSISSYGYTF. V and J are TRBV6-2 or TRBV6-3 and TRBJ1-2; D is undetermined. This CDR3 comprises 14 residues. The germline CDR1 and CDR2 sequences are MNHEY and SVGEGT. The V and J ends lost 0 bases and 4 bases respectively, with 9 bases between them.

The chain combines TRBV7-8 with TRBJ1-3, with 9 bases that match TRBD1. This CDR3 contains 16 residues. V trimming: 5 bases; J trimming: 0 bases; junction bases outside the gene matches: 5. From germline, CDR1 is SGHVS and CDR2 FQNEAQ. CDR3 residues: CASSPDRGLSGNTIYF. Here the CDR3 DNA reads TGTGCCAGCAGCCCGGACAGGGGCCTCTCTGGAAACACCATATATTTT.

The V call is TRBV5-1, the J call TRBJ1-2; D is perhaps TRBD1 (6 bases). The V end was cut by 4 bases, the J end by 5 bases, with 21 bases between. Germline V CDR1 and CDR2: SGHRS, YFSETQ. The CDR3 is 16 amino acids. The CDR3 nucleotides read TGCGCCAGCAGCGCGGTGGGTGACAGGTCCCTTTATGGCTACACCTTC. It translates to CASSAVGDRSLYGYTF.

This clonotype was counted a few times. This sequence joins TRBV19 and TRBJ1-1; D is perhaps TRBD1 (5 bases). This CDR3 contains 14 residues. Trimming shortened V by 3 bases and J by 0 bases, and 8 bases separated the two germline ends. Looked up from germline, CDR1 is LNHDA and CDR2 is SQIVND (reference sequence). The CDR3 loop is CASSMGRMNTEAFF. CDR3 nucleotide sequence: TGTGCCAGTAGTATGGGACGGATGAACACTGAAGCTTTCTTT.

The chain recombines TRBV11-2 with TRBJ2-1; unclear D gene. This CDR3 spans 14 amino acids. The V gene lost 2 bases and the J gene lost 6 bases, with 11 bases spanning the gap. Germline CDR1 SGHAT, CDR2 FQNNGV. CDR3 loop: CASSLTLLLNEQFF. The CDR3 region has the DNA TGTGCCAGCAGCTTAACCCTATTACTCAATGAGCAGTTCTTC.

This clonotype came up many times. This chain uses TRBV28 with TRBJ2-6; TRBD1 aligns across 7 bases. In germline, CDR1 is MDHEN, CDR2 SYDVKM. The junction had 13 bases not matched to a gene; V was cut back by 7 bases and J by 4 bases. This CDR3 comprises 17 residues. CDR3 DNA: TGTGCCAGCACTTCCCCGACAGGGCCCGGGGGGGCCAACGTCCTGACTTTC. Translation: CASTSPTGPGGANVLTF.

This chain connects TRBV30 to TRBJ1-1; tentative D call: TRBD1 (5 bases). There are 13 residues in the CDR3. V lost 8 bases and J lost 1, with 14 bases in between. Germline V CDR1 and CDR2: GTSNPN, SVGIG (reference sequence). CDR3 residues: CAGTSRANTEAFF. The DNA of the CDR3 is TGTGCCGGGACGAGCAGGGCGAACACTGAAGCTTTCTTT.